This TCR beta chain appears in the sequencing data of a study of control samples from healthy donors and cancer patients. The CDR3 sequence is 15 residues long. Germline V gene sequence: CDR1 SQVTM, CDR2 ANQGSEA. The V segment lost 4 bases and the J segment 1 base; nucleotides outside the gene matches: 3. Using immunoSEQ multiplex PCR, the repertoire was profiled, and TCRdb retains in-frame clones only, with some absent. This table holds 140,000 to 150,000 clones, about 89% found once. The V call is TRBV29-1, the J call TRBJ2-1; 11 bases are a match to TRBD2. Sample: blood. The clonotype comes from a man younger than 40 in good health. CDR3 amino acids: CSVGLAGGSYNEQFF. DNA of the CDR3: TGCAGCGTTGGGCTAGCGGGAGGATCCTACAATGAGCAGTTCTTC.